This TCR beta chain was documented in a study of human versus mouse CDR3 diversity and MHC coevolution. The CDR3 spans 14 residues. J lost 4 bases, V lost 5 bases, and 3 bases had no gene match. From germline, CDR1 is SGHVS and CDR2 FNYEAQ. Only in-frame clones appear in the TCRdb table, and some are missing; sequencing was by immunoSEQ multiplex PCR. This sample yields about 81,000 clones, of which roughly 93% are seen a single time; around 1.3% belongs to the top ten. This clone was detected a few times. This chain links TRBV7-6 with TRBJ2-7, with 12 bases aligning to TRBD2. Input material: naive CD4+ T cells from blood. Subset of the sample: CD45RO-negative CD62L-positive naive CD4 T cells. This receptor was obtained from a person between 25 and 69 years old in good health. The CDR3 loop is CASSRGTSGYEQYF. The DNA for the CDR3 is TGTGCCAGCAGCAGGGGGACTAGCGGGTACGAGCAGTACTTC.